These 15 T cell receptor beta chains share one sample of origin, sequenced in a study of blood T cell repertoires in COVID-19. TCRdb's copy holds only in-frame clones and misses some; the assay was immunoSEQ multiplex PCR. The sample lists about 170,000 clones; around 82% were seen once. Sequencing used peripheral blood. These receptors all stem from a man between 70 and 80 years old with active or convalescent COVID-19.

This clone has a single count. The chain joins TRBV24-1 to TRBJ2-6, with 7 positions matching TRBD2. The CDR3 spans 15 residues. The germline V gene encodes CDR1 KGHDR and CDR2 SFDVKD. V lost 6 bases to trimming and J lost 2 bases; unmatched junction nucleotides: 3. In nucleotides, the CDR3 is TGTGCCACCAGTCCTGGGGGGGCTGGGGCCAACGTCCTGACTTTC. Translated, it gives CATSPGGAGANVLTF.

This chain connects TRBV19 to TRBJ2-7; 8 bases map to TRBD2. Germline CDR1 and CDR2: LNHDA and SQIVND (reference sequence). V was pared by 5 bases and J by 5 bases, with 17 bases of the junction left unmatched. The CDR3 consists of 17 residues. In nucleotides, the CDR3 is TGTGCCAGTAGTGGCCCCCCGGCGGGGGGCAGTTTAAACGAGCAGTACTTC. This codes for CASSGPPAGGSLNEQYF.

The rearrangement uses TRBV27 and TRBJ2-2; TRBD1 aligns across 10 bases. From germline, CDR1 is MNHEY and CDR2 SMNVEV (reference sequence). Trimming removed 3 bases from V and 6 bases from J; junction bases left unmatched: 7. This CDR3 region has 16 residues. CDR3 region: CASSFWGTGDAGELFF. CDR3 nucleotide sequence: TGTGCCAGCAGTTTTTGGGGGACAGGGGACGCCGGGGAGCTGTTTTTT.

The rearrangement uses TRBV11-3 and TRBJ2-1; 10 bases align to TRBD2. Germline CDR1 SGHNT, CDR2 YENEEA. The CDR3 spans 15 residues. J lost 0 bases, V lost 4 bases, and 0 bases had no gene match. The CDR3 region is CASSSSGSSYNEQFF. The CDR3, as DNA: TGTGCCAGCAGCTCTAGCGGGAGCTCCTACAATGAGCAGTTCTTC.

CDR3 sequence (DNA): TGTGCCAGCAGTGAAGCGCCCGTTCGTGCGGGCTACACCTTC. Residues: CASSEAPVRAGYTF. The rearrangement links TRBV6-1 to TRBJ1-2; D is ambiguous. V lost 0 bases and J 8 bases, leaving 13 bases between the germline ends. The CDR3 covers 14 residues. Germline CDR1 MNHNS, CDR2 SASEGT.

The gene calls are TRBV4-3 and TRBJ1-5; no definite D call. Trimming removed 0 bases at V and 7 bases at J, with 16 bases between. The CDR3 consists of 16 residues. In germline, CDR1 is LGHNA, CDR2 YSLEER. CDR3 sequence: CASSQDGSPGKQPQHF. The CDR3 region has the DNA TGCGCCAGCAGCCAAGATGGTAGTCCGGGGAAGCAGCCCCAGCATTTT.

This clone has more than one count but fewer than ten. The rearrangement links TRBV10-1 to TRBJ1-1; weak D call: TRBD1 (5 bases). This CDR3 is built from 13 residues. Trimming removed 2 bases from V and 6 bases from J, with 10 bases in between. The germline V gene has CDR1 WNHNN and CDR2 SYGVQD (reference sequence). CDR3 sequence reads: CASSEEAGSEAFF. The CDR3 bases are TGCGCCAGCAGTGAGGAGGCAGGGTCTGAAGCTTTCTTT.

The rearrangement joins TRBV19 to TRBJ2-1, with 8 bases lining up with TRBD1. The CDR3 is made up of 15 amino acids. Looked up from germline, CDR1 is LNHDA and CDR2 is SQIVND (reference sequence). Trimming took 3 bases from V and 7 from J; bases not matched to a gene: 8. The CDR3 bases are TGTGCCAGTAGTATTATCCAGGGGGCGCCTAATGAGCAGTTCTTC. It codes for CASSIIQGAPNEQFF.

The chain joins TRBV9 to TRBJ2-3, with 14 bases identical to TRBD2. Germline CDR1 reads SGDLS; CDR2 reads YYNGEE. The CDR3 covers 18 residues. Germline trimming cut 5 bases from V and 3 bases from J; bases unmatched to any gene: 11. The CDR3 sequence: CASSTTGLAGEQTDTQYF. DNA for the CDR3: TGTGCCAGCAGTACTACGGGACTAGCGGGAGAGCAGACAGATACGCAGTATTTT.

The chain combines TRBV29-1 with TRBJ1-4; 7 nucleotides align to TRBD1. This CDR3 is built from 15 residues. The V gene's germline CDR1 is SQVTM and CDR2 ANQGSEA. With V trimmed by 0 bases and J by 3 bases, 4 bases remained unmatched. The CDR3 DNA reads TGCAGCGTTGAAGATAAAGGGGGCTCTAATGAAAAACTGTTTTTT. This codes for CSVEDKGGSNEKLFF.

CDR3 residues: CASSNAGTSTGELFF. The CDR3 nucleotides are TGTGCCAGCAGTAATGCCGGGACTAGCACCGGGGAGCTGTTTTTT. V usage is TRBV28 and J usage is TRBJ2-2, with 8 bases matching TRBD2. CDR3 length equals 15 residues. The ends lost 5 bases at V and 4 bases at J; junction bases unmatched: 6. Germline loops: CDR1 MDHEN, CDR2 SYDVKM.

The chain links TRBV28 to TRBJ1-4; D might be TRBD1 (6 bases). The germline CDR1 and CDR2 sequences are MDHEN and SYDVKM. V was trimmed by 3 bases and J by 8 bases, leaving 19 bases between them. The CDR3 has 16 amino acids. CDR3 nucleotides: TGTGCCAGCAGTTTTCTCCTCGGGGGGGCGCGGGAAAAACTGTTTTTT. It yields the protein CASSFLLGGAREKLFF.

The chain uses TRBV4-1 and TRBJ1-5; TRBD1 matches 8 bases. The CDR3 has 12 amino acids. CDR1 MGHRA and CDR2 YSYEKL come from the germline V gene. V lost 8 bases to trimming and J lost 5 bases; unmatched junction nucleotides: 2. CDR3 DNA: TGCGCCAGCGGACAGGGCCATCAGCCCCAGCATTTT. Protein sequence: CASGQGHQPQHF.

This clone was counted once. The chain combines TRBV19 with TRBJ2-1; 8 positions agree with TRBD2. The CDR3 spans 18 residues. V was pared by 0 bases and J by 7 bases, with 14 bases of the junction left unmatched. In germline, CDR1 is LNHDA, CDR2 SQIVND (reference sequence). CDR3 sequence reads: CASSIDSGTSRRKNEQFF. The DNA of the CDR3 is TGTGCCAGTAGTATAGATAGCGGGACATCCAGGCGTAAGAATGAGCAGTTCTTC.

The chain carries TRBV27 and TRBJ2-2; 8 bases map to TRBD1. This CDR3 has 16 amino acids. Per the germline V gene, CDR1 is MNHEY and CDR2 is SMNVEV (reference sequence). V lost 4 bases to trimming and J lost 3 bases; unmatched junction nucleotides: 7. Here the CDR3 DNA reads TGTGCCAGCAGTTCCCGGACAGGGCAGTACACCGGGGAGCTGTTTTTT. It encodes CASSSRTGQYTGELFF.